What follows are 17 T cell receptor beta chains derived from one specimen sequenced in a study of T-cell reconstitution after alpha-beta-depleted transplantation in children (dated by TCRdb to 2016 to 2018). Libraries came from PCR. Reads for this sample came from an Illumina HiSeq 2500. TCR library preparation used molecular barcoding, with unique molecular identifiers applied to normalize quantification of the TCRbeta repertoire. TCRdb trimmed the raw reads at Q25, called clones with MiXCR and kept productive beta chains. Here each entry gathers all rows of one CDR3 protein and keeps the most common genes and DNA. The sample includes about 360,000 distinct CDR3 sequences, with about an eighth observed a single time. The top ten hold 3.5% to 4.5% of the sample. This specimen was PBMCs, taken from the stem cell graft. These receptors all come from a human donor who donated a stem cell graft to a child with Fanconi anemia.

The chain uses TRBV11-2 and TRBJ2-1; 7 bases agree with TRBD2. Germline V gives CDR1 SGHAT, CDR2 FQNNGV. This CDR3 contains 17 residues. Unmatched junction bases numbered 14, after V lost 2 bases and J lost 7 bases. CDR3 in amino acids: CASSLRIAGPPPNEQFF. The CDR3 DNA reads TGTGCCAGCAGCTTAAGGATAGCGGGTCCTCCTCCGAATGAGCAGTTCTTC. The full variable domain, in which reference TRBV11-2 and TRBJ2-1 provide the parts outside the CDR3, is EAGVAQSPRYKIIEKRQSVAFWCNPISGHATLYWYQQILGQGPKLLIQFQNNGVVDDSQLPKDRFSAERLKGVDSTLKIQPAKLEDSAVYLCASSLRIAGPPPNEQFFGPGTRLTVL.

This clonotype has only a few counts. V is TRBV29-1 and J is TRBJ2-1; 8 positions agree with TRBD2. The V gene end was trimmed by 2 bases and the J gene end by 1 base; junction bases not matched to a gene: 7. Germline CDR1 reads SQVTM; CDR2 reads ANQGSEA. The CDR3 has 16 residues. The chain's CDR3 is CSVEINLAGSYNEQFF. CDR3 nucleotide sequence: TGCAGCGTTGAAATAAATCTAGCGGGTTCCTACAATGAGCAGTTCTTC.

V is TRBV6-2 or TRBV6-3 and J is TRBJ1-1; D is ambiguous. The germline V gene encodes CDR1 MNHEY and CDR2 SVGEGT. Trimming left V 7 bases short and J 3 bases short, with 21 bases between. The CDR3 consists of 16 residues. As DNA, the CDR3 is TGTGCCAGCAACACCGATCCAGTTCCCGTCTACACTGAAGCTTTCTTT. Translated: CASNTDPVPVYTEAFF.

This clonotype appeared a few times. The chain recombines TRBV6-5 with TRBJ1-2, with D unresolved. There are 13 residues in the CDR3. Trimming stripped 5 bases from V and 2 bases from J, with 9 bases between. The germline CDR1 and CDR2 sequences are MNHEY and SVGAGI. The CDR3 sequence is CASSIGENYGYTF. The CDR3 nucleotides are TGTGCCAGCAGTATTGGGGAGAACTATGGCTACACCTTC.

This clonotype was found a few times. The rearrangement uses TRBV9 and TRBJ1-2, with TRBD1 as a possible D gene (6 bases). The germline V and J ends were trimmed by 4 bases and 5 bases, with 15 bases remaining between them. In germline, CDR1 is SGDLS, CDR2 YYNGEE. The CDR3 consists of 14 residues. The CDR3 DNA reads TGTGCCAGCAGCCTCGGGGGGGCCGGGTATGGCTACACCTTC. It is translated as CASSLGGAGYGYTF.

The table lists this clonotype with a few counts. V gene TRBV4-3 combines with J gene TRBJ1-1; tentative D call: TRBD1 (5 bases). This CDR3 spans 13 amino acids. The V end was cut by 1 base, the J end by 11 bases, with 14 bases between. Germline lookup yields CDR1 LGHNA and CDR2 YSLEER. This CDR3 reads CASSQVQGSGAFF. CDR3 nucleotides: TGCGCCAGCAGCCAAGTCCAGGGCAGCGGGGCTTTCTTT.

This clonotype was picked up a small number of times. The DNA of the CDR3 is TGTGCCAGCAGCTTAGTGGGCGGCCGCCACGAGCAGTACGTC. Translation gives CASSLVGGRHEQYV. This chain connects TRBV11-2 to TRBJ2-7; D ambiguous. Trimming stripped 1 base from V and 5 bases from J, with 12 bases between. In germline, CDR1 is SGHAT, CDR2 FQNNGV. The CDR3 spans 14 residues.

In its sample, this clonotype was seen many times. V gene TRBV4-3 combines with J gene TRBJ2-2; D unclear. V was clipped by 1 base and J by 0 bases, with 12 bases between them. CDR1 is LGHNA and CDR2 is YSLEER in the germline V gene. The CDR3 runs to 17 residues. This chain's CDR3 is CASSQASPGSNTGELFF. The CDR3 nucleotides are TGCGCCAGCAGCCAAGCCTCCCCCGGGTCGAACACCGGGGAGCTGTTTTTT.

This clonotype appeared many times. The genes are TRBV7-3 and TRBJ2-3; D might be TRBD1 (6 bases). This CDR3 contains 14 residues. V shed 3 bases and J shed 6 bases, with 13 bases lying between them. Looked up from germline, CDR1 is SGHTA and CDR2 is FQGTGA. CDR3 in DNA: TGTGCCAGCAGCTTTCAGGGGTTAATGGATACGCAGTATTTT. Translated, it gives CASSFQGLMDTQYF.

This clonotype was observed at least ten times. The chain has TRBV10-3 and TRBJ2-5; D is ambiguous. This CDR3 has 13 residues. Looked up from germline, CDR1 is ENHRY and CDR2 is SYGVKD. Trimming cost V 4 bases and J 2 bases, with 8 bases left between them. For the CDR3, the DNA is TGTGCCATCAGTGGTGGTAGTCAAGAGACCCAGTACTTC. Its protein is CAISGGSQETQYF.

The chain uses TRBV6-2 or TRBV6-3 and TRBJ2-1; 7 nucleotides match TRBD2. The CDR3 length is 15 residues. Trimming took 3 bases from V and 6 from J; bases not matched to a gene: 8. CDR1 and CDR2 (germline): MNHEY, SVGEGT. The CDR3 protein is CASSYRRLAANEQFF. CDR3 nucleotide sequence: TGTGCCAGCAGTTATAGGAGACTAGCTGCCAATGAGCAGTTCTTC.

The rearrangement links TRBV15 to TRBJ1-2; TRBD1 is a possible D gene (5 bases). Per germline, CDR1 LNHNV and CDR2 YYDKDF (reference sequence). The CDR3 has 13 amino acids. Trimming shortened V by 0 bases and J by 8 bases, and 10 bases separated the two germline ends. CDR3 protein: CATSRDRVEGYTF. CDR3 DNA sequence: TGTGCCACCAGCAGAGACAGGGTCGAAGGCTACACCTTC.

V is TRBV7-7 and J is TRBJ2-2, with D possibly called TRBD1 or TRBD2 (5 bases each). The germline gives CDR1 SSHAT, CDR2 FNYEAQ (reference sequence). V shed 4 bases and J shed 9 bases, with 15 bases lying between them. The CDR3 extends over 14 amino acids. In DNA, the CDR3 is TGTGCCAGCAGCTCCGGGACCGACGCGAGGGAGCTGTTTTTT. Amino acid sequence: CASSSGTDARELFF. Variable domain in full (rest from reference TRBV7-7 and TRBJ2-2): GAGVSQSPRYKVTKRGQDVTLRCDPISSHATLYWYQQALGQGPEFLTYFNYEAQPDKSGLPSDRFSAERPEGSISTLTIQRTEQRDSAMYRCASSSGTDARELFFGEGSRLTVL.

This clonotype came up a few times. The rearrangement uses TRBV7-6 and TRBJ2-7, with D possibly being TRBD2 (5 bases). Trimming stripped 3 bases from V and 3 bases from J, with 12 bases between. The CDR3 contains 14 residues. Per germline, CDR1 SGHVS and CDR2 FNYEAQ. The CDR3 DNA is TGTGCCAGCAGCTTTGGAGGAGGTGACTACGAGCAGTACTTC. Its translation: CASSFGGGDYEQYF.

This clonotype was seen many times. V is TRBV20-1 and J is TRBJ1-4; D is uncertain. Germline assignment: CDR1 DFQATT and CDR2 SNEGSKA (reference sequence). V lost 6 bases to trimming and J lost 2 bases, with 13 bases between them. CDR3 length equals 14 residues. The CDR3 region has the DNA TGCAGTGCAACCTTCGGGAGTACTAATGAAAAACTGTTTTTT. Amino acids: CSATFGSTNEKLFF.

Only a few counts were recorded for this clonotype. The chain carries TRBV6-2 or TRBV6-3 and TRBJ2-1, with a tentative D call TRBD2 (6 bases). Trimming shortened V by 6 bases and J by 9 bases, and 18 bases separated the two germline ends. CDR3 length: 14 residues. Germline CDR1 reads MNHEY; CDR2 reads SVGEGT. CDR3 nucleotide sequence: TGTGCCAGCAGCCATCCGGGACTCGTGAGTGAGCAGTTCTTC. It codes for CASSHPGLVSEQFF.

This clonotype has only a few counts. J is TRBJ2-3 and V is TRBV20-1; D is perhaps TRBD2 (6 bases). The germline gives CDR1 DFQATT, CDR2 SNEGSKA (reference sequence). Trimming took off 6 bases at V and 6 bases at J, with 19 bases between the two ends. The CDR3 runs to 14 residues. The CDR3: CSAQMGGRRDTQYF. In DNA, the CDR3 is TGCAGTGCCCAGATGGGGGGACGCAGGGATACGCAGTATTTT.